A single sample is the source of the 18 T cell receptor beta chains below, sequenced in a study of T cell clonality in common variable immunodeficiency (dated by TCRdb to between 2014 and 2016). The library was made by the immunoSEQ multiplex PCR assay. TCRdb stores this immuneACCESS table with in-frame sequences only. Part of the clones is absent; in the studies checked, under half of the shortfall reflects unresolved V genes, and no reason is known for the rest. The table puts around 55,000 clones in this sample, none counted just once. Of the sample, around 0.84% falls within the top ten clones. The sequenced sample was peripheral blood mononuclear cells. Receptor source: a person aged 18-70 years in good health.

This clone has a count of ten or more. The CDR3 extends 3 residues past the end of the read, so its final part is completed from the germline J gene. The rearrangement links TRBV5-1 to TRBJ1-2, with TRBD1 as a possible D gene (6 bases). Germline values: CDR1 SGHRS, CDR2 YFSETQ. V was trimmed by 4 bases and J by 4 bases, leaving 14 bases between them. This CDR3 is built from 14 residues. CDR3 region: CASSAGTQTYGYTF. The sequenced CDR3 bases are TGCGCCAGCAGCGCCGGGACACAAACCTATGGC.

This clone was observed a few times. CDR3 sequence: CASRSRQGGVADTYTF. CDR3 DNA (partial): TGTGCCAGCAGATCACGACAGGGAGGGGTCGCAGATACC. The chain has TRBV6-2 or TRBV6-3 and TRBJ1-2; TRBD1 matches at 7 bases. The CDR3 end lies 3 residues beyond the end of the read and is filled in from the germline J gene. The CDR3 is made up of 16 amino acids. Germline assignment: CDR1 MNHEY and CDR2 SVGEGT.

This clone occurred many times. Sequencing ends 3 residues short of the CDR3 end; the germline J gene provides the rest. The chain has TRBV7-2 and TRBJ2-3; possible D gene TRBD1, 5 bases. This CDR3 is built from 14 residues. Germline loops: CDR1 SGHTA, CDR2 FQGNSA. CDR3 bases read: TGTGCCAGCAGCCAACAGGCAGGGCAAGAGACG. It is translated as CASSQQAGQET. The full CDR3 reads CASSQQAGQETQYF.

This clone showed up many times. One end of the junction fails to match germline, which may point to a read error. The read ends 3 residues shy of where the CDR3 ends; the end is completed using the germline J gene. The chain uses TRBV4-2 and TRBJ1-1; D is uncertain. Germline CDR1 and CDR2: LGHNA and YNFKEQ. The CDR3 totals 14 residues. The CDR3 bases that were read are TGCGCCAGCAGCCAAGATGGGCAGAACACTGAA. Its translation: CASSQDGQNTE. From start to end, the CDR3 is CASSQDGQNTEAFF.

Details on this clone: A much larger clone differs from this one at a single base, so this may be a read error. The CDR3 sequence is CASSWTENSNQPQYF. The part of the CDR3 DNA that was read is TGTGCCAGTAGTTGGACAGAGAATAGCAATCAGCCG. This chain joins TRBV19 and TRBJ2-3; the D gene is possibly TRBD1 (6 bases). The read is 3 residues too short to cover the CDR3 end, so that end is filled in from the germline J gene. The CDR3 totals 15 residues. CDR1 and CDR2 from the germline V gene are LNHDA and SQIVND (reference sequence).

This clone has more than one count but fewer than ten. Read coverage stops 3 residues before the CDR3 terminus; the germline J gene supplies the remainder. This chain uses TRBV19 with TRBJ1-5; 7 nucleotides agree with TRBD1. There are 17 residues in the CDR3. Germline values: CDR1 LNHDA, CDR2 SQIVND (reference sequence). The V and J ends lost 6 bases and 0 bases, in that order; junction bases with no gene match: 11. CDR3: CASRRTGLRYSNQPQHF. CDR3 bases read: TGTGCCAGTAGGCGGACAGGCCTTCGTTATAGCAATCAGCCC. The full variable domain, in which reference TRBV19 and TRBJ1-5 provide the parts outside the CDR3, is DGGITQSPKYLFRKEGQNVTLSCEQNLNHDAMYWYRQDPGQGLRLIYYSQIVNDFQKGDIAEGYSVSREKKESFPLTVTSAQKNPTAFYLCASRRTGLRYSNQPQHFGDGTRLSIL.

This clone occurred many times. The read ends 3 residues early relative to the CDR3; the germline J gene fills the gap. The chain recombines TRBV6-2 or TRBV6-3 with TRBJ1-1, with D unresolved. Germline V CDR1 and CDR2: MNHEY, SVGEGT. The CDR3 extends over 13 amino acids. V was trimmed by 5 bases and J by 3 bases, leaving 10 bases between them. CDR3 region: CASSTDGDTEAFF. The sequenced CDR3 bases are TGTGCCAGCAGTACCGACGGGGACACTGAA.

A remark on this clone: The read comes to an end 3 residues before the CDR3 does, leaving the germline J gene to fill in the end. The V call is TRBV5-5, the J call TRBJ2-2; D is undetermined. The CDR3 has 15 residues. Per the germline V gene, CDR1 is SGHKS and CDR2 is YYEKEE (reference sequence). CDR3 DNA (partial): TGTGCCAGCAGCTTAAGTCACGCGTTTAATGAAAAG. Translation: CASSLSHAFNEK. The entire CDR3 protein is CASSLSHAFNEKLFF.

At least ten counts were recorded for this clone. From the germline J gene comes the end of the CDR3, since the read stops 3 residues before it. The same CDR3 is also encoded by other DNA sequences in this sample. This chain joins TRBV19 and TRBJ1-3, with 7 bases that match TRBD1. The CDR3 is 16 residues long. V shed 3 bases, J shed 2 bases, and the junction held 7 bases outside the gene matches. The germline CDR1 and CDR2 sequences are LNHDA and SQIVND (reference sequence). The CDR3 sequence: CASSIGSRGTGNTIYF. The CDR3 DNA, read in part, is TGTGCCAGTAGTATCGGATCCAGGGGGACTGGAAACACC.

This clone was detected ten times or more. The read gets to within 3 residues of the CDR3 end, and the germline J gene fills in the rest. V is TRBV19 and J is TRBJ2-5, with 7 bases identical to TRBD1. CDR1 is LNHDA and CDR2 is SQIVND in the germline V gene (reference sequence). This CDR3 is 14 amino acids long. V was clipped by 5 bases and J by 4 bases; unmatched bases: 7. The covered CDR3 bases are TGTGCCAGTAGTCAGGGGGTTCCGGGAGAGACC. This encodes CASSQGVPGET. The CDR3 reads in full as CASSQGVPGETQYF. Based on the CDR3 plus reference TRBV19 and TRBJ2-5, the full variable domain is DGGITQSPKYLFRKEGQNVTLSCEQNLNHDAMYWYRQDPGQGLRLIYYSQIVNDFQKGDIAEGYSVSREKKESFPLTVTSAQKNPTAFYLCASSQGVPGETQYFGPGTRLLVL.

This clone was detected many times. The sequence runs out 3 residues before the end of the CDR3; the remainder is reconstructed from the germline J gene. The chain has TRBV3-1 (or the pseudogene TRBV3-2) and TRBJ2-1, with D perhaps TRBD1 (7 bases). Looked up from germline, CDR1 is LGHDT and CDR2 is YNNKEL (reference sequence). V lost 3 bases, J lost 5 bases, and 17 bases lay in between. This CDR3 contains 16 residues. CDR3 protein: CASSHAGGRVNNEQFF. The CDR3 DNA, read in part, is TGTGCCAGCAGCCACGCAGGGGGGCGGGTCAACAATGAG.

The table lists this clone with many counts. The read halts 3 residues ahead of the CDR3 end, with the missing end drawn from the germline J gene. This chain connects TRBV3-1 (or the pseudogene TRBV3-2) to TRBJ2-3, with D unresolved. Trimming stripped 1 base from V and 7 bases from J, with 3 bases between. Looked up from germline, CDR1 is LGHDT and CDR2 is YNNKEL (reference sequence). The CDR3 has 11 residues. CDR3 in amino acids: CASSQAYTQYF. The DNA read from the CDR3 is TGTGCCAGCAGCCAAGCGTATACG.

This clone was counted at least ten times. From the germline J gene comes the end of the CDR3, since the read stops 3 residues before it. J is TRBJ1-2 and V is TRBV2, with 9 bases identical to TRBD1. There are 13 residues in the CDR3. Germline CDR1 and CDR2: SNHLY and FYNNEI. The V and J ends lost 8 bases and 6 bases, in that order; junction bases with no gene match: 7. The part of the CDR3 DNA that was read is TGTGCCAGCGCCTGGACAGGGGAGAATGGC. Amino acids: CASAWTGENG. The full CDR3 protein reads CASAWTGENGYTF.

There are many counts of this clone. Sequencing ends 3 residues short of the CDR3 end; the germline J gene provides the rest. The genes are TRBV5-4 and TRBJ1-3; D gene ambiguous. Trimming stripped 0 bases from V and 0 bases from J, with 7 bases between. There are 15 residues in the CDR3. The germline V gene encodes CDR1 SGHNT and CDR2 YYREEE (reference sequence). CDR3 sequence: CASSLGAASGNTIYF. The CDR3 bases that were read are TGTGCCAGCAGCTTGGGGGCAGCCTCTGGAAACACC.

This clone was counted at least ten times. From the germline J gene comes the end of the CDR3, since the read stops 3 residues before it. The chain combines TRBV5-1 with TRBJ2-2; D uncertain. CDR1 is SGHRS, CDR2 YFSETQ, per germline. This CDR3 is 15 amino acids long. CDR3 DNA, as far as it was read: TGCGCCAGCAGCTTGGACAGCTCCTATAATTCACCG. Residues: CASSLDSSYNSP. The CDR3 reads in full as CASSLDSSYNSPLFF.

This clone came up a few times. Read data end 3 residues before the CDR3 end; the end is taken from the germline J gene. This chain connects TRBV7-2 to TRBJ2-2; perhaps TRBD2 as D (6 bases). Germline V gives CDR1 SGHTA, CDR2 FQGNSA. The CDR3 loop spans 16 amino acids. Trimming removed 0 bases from V and 6 bases from J, with 14 bases in between. The DNA read from the CDR3 is TGTGCCAGCAGCTTAGCGTCCGGGGGAGGATCCGGGGAG. Its translation is CASSLASGGGSGE. The CDR3 in full is CASSLASGGGSGELFF.

The table lists this clone with many counts. With the read ending 3 residues before the CDR3 end, the germline J gene is used to fill in that end. The chain uses TRBV19 and TRBJ1-1; D possibly corresponds to TRBD1 (6 bases). The CDR3 is 15 amino acids. Germline assignment: CDR1 LNHDA and CDR2 SQIVND (reference sequence). Trimming removed 3 bases from V and 1 base from J, with 12 bases in between. This CDR3 reads CASSIDRTENTEAFF. The DNA read from the CDR3 is TGTGCCAGTAGTATTGACAGGACCGAGAACACTGAA. Combining the CDR3 with reference TRBV19 and TRBJ1-1 gives the whole variable domain DGGITQSPKYLFRKEGQNVTLSCEQNLNHDAMYWYRQDPGQGLRLIYYSQIVNDFQKGDIAEGYSVSREKKESFPLTVTSAQKNPTAFYLCASSIDRTENTEAFFGQGTRLTVV.

This clone was seen ten or more times. The CDR3 end lies 3 residues beyond the end of the read and is filled in from the germline J gene. The V and J genes are TRBV12-3 or TRBV12-4 and TRBJ2-1; 7 bases agree with TRBD1. The J segment lost 4 bases and the V segment lost 6 bases, leaving 12 bases of the junction unmatched. The CDR3 has 16 residues. The part of the CDR3 DNA that was read is TGTGCCAGCAGCCGAACCTCCGGGACAGAGTACAATGAG. It yields the protein CASSRTSGTEYNE. The CDR3 in its entirety is CASSRTSGTEYNEQFF.